The 9 T cell receptor beta chains below come from one sample, sequenced in a study of tumor-infiltrating lymphocytes in localized non-small cell lung cancer (dated by TCRdb to the early 2020s). Libraries were prepared through the immunoSEQ multiplex PCR assay. TCRdb carries this immuneACCESS record with in-frame sequences only. Its versions omit some clonotypes, under half of them owing to an unresolved V gene in the studies checked, with the rest unexplained. Counted in this sample were 14,000 to 15,000 clones; 81% of them appeared once. 2.5% to 3% of the sample comes from the top ten. The specimen was lung tumor tissue. These receptors were obtained from a human donor with non-small cell lung cancer.

The J gene is TRBJ1-2, the V gene TRBV5-4; tentative D call: TRBD1 (6 bases). The V end was cut by 4 bases, the J end by 8 bases, with 15 bases between. The CDR3 has 13 residues. The germline gives CDR1 SGHNT, CDR2 YYREEE (reference sequence). The CDR3 region is CASSRNREGGYTF. In DNA form, the CDR3 reads TGTGCCAGCAGCCGTAACAGGGAAGGGGGCTACACCTTC.

The V gene is TRBV19, the J gene TRBJ1-5, with unresolved D. The CDR3 length is 16 residues. V lost 5 bases, J lost 6 bases, and 20 bases lay in between. The germline V gene encodes CDR1 LNHDA and CDR2 SQIVND (reference sequence). The chain's CDR3 is CASSFGGSEGSQPQHF. The CDR3, as DNA: TGTGCCAGTAGTTTCGGTGGCTCAGAGGGAAGTCAGCCCCAGCATTTT.

The chain has TRBV7-9 and TRBJ2-1; D not certain. This CDR3 has 13 amino acids. V was shortened by 2 bases and J by 5 bases, with 7 bases between the two germline ends. Germline V gene data show CDR1 as SEHNR and CDR2 as FQNEAQ (reference sequence). CDR3 in DNA: TGTGCCAGCAGCTTAAACCTTAACAATGAGCAGTTCTTC. Protein product: CASSLNLNNEQFF. Full variable domain (outside the CDR3, taken from reference TRBV7-9 and TRBJ2-1): DTGVSQNPRHKITKRGQNVTFRCDPISEHNRLYWYRQTLGQGPEFLTYFQNEAQLEKSRLLSDRFSAERPKGSFSTLEIQRTEQGDSAMYLCASSLNLNNEQFFGPGTRLTVL.

The chain recombines TRBV7-2 with TRBJ2-7; TRBD2 matches at 9 bases. J was trimmed by 3 bases and V by 5 bases; bases with no gene match: 11. Germline CDR1 reads SGHTA; CDR2 reads FQGNSA. CDR3 size: 16 residues. The CDR3 DNA reads as TGTGCCAGCAGCCCTTGGGGTCGCGGGAGGGTCTACGAGCAGTACTTC. Its protein product is CASSPWGRGRVYEQYF.

This chain uses TRBV29-1 with TRBJ1-1, with 7 bases aligning to TRBD1. CDR1 and CDR2 (germline): SQVTM, ANQGSEA. The V gene end was trimmed by 4 bases and the J gene end by 0 bases; junction bases not matched to a gene: 2. The length of the CDR3 is 13 residues. The CDR3 is CSVVGQLNTEAFF. CDR3 DNA sequence: TGCAGCGTTGTGGGACAGTTGAACACTGAAGCTTTCTTT.

This chain uses TRBV7-2 with TRBJ1-2, with D possibly TRBD1 on 5 matching bases. V lost 0 bases, J lost 1 base, and 12 bases lay in between. CDR1 and CDR2 (germline): SGHTA, FQGNSA. The length of the CDR3 is 16 residues. This chain's CDR3 is CASSLAFRGNNYGYTF. The CDR3 nucleotides are TGTGCCAGCAGCTTAGCTTTCCGGGGGAATAACTATGGCTACACCTTC.

This rearrangement joins TRBV5-1 to TRBJ2-1; 16 bases fit TRBD2. This CDR3 region has 19 residues. Trimming cost V 7 bases and J 4 bases; bases outside gene matches: 14. Germline V gene data show CDR1 as SGHRS and CDR2 as YFSETQ. Written as DNA, the CDR3 is TGCGCCAGCTCCGGGGAAGGGACTAGCGGGAGGGCCGCGTACAATGAGCAGTTCTTC. Translated: CASSGEGTSGRAAYNEQFF.

J is TRBJ2-3 and V is TRBV2; no firm D call. The CDR3 has 13 amino acids. V gave up 8 bases and J gave up 1 base, with 10 bases separating them. From germline, CDR1 is SNHLY and CDR2 FYNNEI. The CDR3 DNA sequence: TGTGCCAGCTCAAGCTTAGGCACAGATACGCAGTATTTT. Residues: CASSSLGTDTQYF.

The chain employs TRBV5-1 and TRBJ2-3, with TRBD2 identical over 8 bases. The CDR3 runs to 16 residues. V trimming: 0 bases; J trimming: 3 bases; junction bases outside the gene matches: 6. Germline CDR1 reads SGHRS; CDR2 reads YFSETQ. CDR3 amino acids: CASSLGTSRRTDTQYF. CDR3 bases: TGCGCCAGCAGCTTGGGGACTAGCAGGAGGACAGATACGCAGTATTTT.